The source of this TCR beta chain is a study of immune cell composition in non-small cell lung cancer. Study-wide background: Most cases were lung adenocarcinoma or squamous cell carcinoma.

Sequencing was performed with immunoSEQ multiplex PCR; in TCRdb, only in-frame clones are kept and a portion is missing. The sample lists over 4,000 clones, approximately 76% occurring once. The CDR3 consists of 14 residues. Germline CDR1 and CDR2: SQVTM and ANQGSEA. J gave up 2 bases and V 4 bases, and 4 bases lay outside the gene matches. Sequencing was carried out using lung tumor tissue. This receptor was taken from a human donor with non-small cell lung cancer. The chain couples TRBV29-1 to TRBJ1-2; 10 nucleotides match TRBD1. CDR3 residues: CSVGRDRGNYGYTF. The CDR3 DNA sequence: TGCAGCGTTGGCCGGGACAGGGGAAACTATGGCTACACCTTC.